This T cell receptor (beta chain) was recovered during a study of PD-1 blockade in classical Hodgkin lymphoma. Findings of the study overall: Repertoires differed for reasons still undefined, possibly disease activity or prior therapy.

Specified time point: cycle 4 day 1 (C4D1), after more than five weeks of nivolumab. Every single patient, without exception, relapsed after autologous stem cell transplantation, and brentuximab vedotin exposure varied. Germline V lookup: CDR1 SNHLY, CDR2 FYNNEI. There are 15 residues in the CDR3. Trimming cost V 2 bases and J 6 bases, with 17 bases left between them. Clones were read by immunoSEQ multiplex PCR, and TCRdb kept only the in-frame ones, dropping some. The sample has 80,000 to 95,000 clones, 65% to 85% seen once. In regard to this clone: Its antigen remains unknown.

This clonotype was obtained from a human donor with classical Hodgkin lymphoma. The sequencing here drew on peripheral blood mononuclear cells (PBMCs), taken before the fourth cycle of nivolumab. This chain connects TRBV2 to TRBJ2-7, with no clear D. CDR3 nucleotide sequence: TGTGCCAGCAGTGAATCTGGCGGAAGGACCCCCGAGCAGTACTTC. Translating gives CASSESGGRTPEQYF.